Listed here are 13 T cell receptor beta chains from one sample, sequenced in a study of shared clonotypes between healthy human individuals. Some clones are missing from TCRdb's copy, which holds only in-frame ones; the method was immunoSEQ multiplex PCR. Of about 490,000 clones listed, about 80% were seen once; the top ten hold 9.5% to 15%. Input material: PBMCs. These receptors all stem from a woman between 40 and 50 years old in good health. Some clones in this sample may be carry-over from other donors' samples.

Here the CDR3 DNA reads TGTGCCAGCAGCTTACCTGCAGTACACAATGAGCAGTTCTTC. Its translation is CASSLPAVHNEQFF. The rearrangement joins TRBV7-3 to TRBJ2-1, with D unclear. Germline V gene data show CDR1 as SGHTA and CDR2 as FQGTGA. The CDR3 spans 14 residues. The V gene lost 2 bases and the J gene lost 5 bases, with 10 bases spanning the gap.

In DNA form, the CDR3 reads TGTGCCAGCAGCGTAGTGGGTTCCCCTTTCTATGGCTACACCTTC. The encoded protein is CASSVVGSPFYGYTF. The chain combines TRBV9 with TRBJ1-2; unclear D gene. Trimming pared 0 bases from V and 4 bases from J, leaving 13 bases between. The CDR3 spans 15 residues. Germline lookup yields CDR1 SGDLS and CDR2 YYNGEE.

This rearrangement joins TRBV15 to TRBJ1-3; 8 nucleotides agree with TRBD1. This CDR3 comprises 16 residues. The germline V gene encodes CDR1 LNHNV and CDR2 YYDKDF (reference sequence). J lost 1 base, V lost 5 bases, and 7 bases had no gene match. This CDR3 is CATSGTDRGSGNTIYF. DNA for the CDR3: TGTGCCACCAGCGGCACAGACAGGGGATCTGGAAACACCATATATTTT.

A note on this clone: At one of its ends the junction is not consistent with the germline gene, which may arise from a read error. Other DNA sequences of this sample code for an identical CDR3. The CDR3 region has the DNA TGCGCCAGCAGCCACCGCGACGGGCAAGAGACCCAGTACTTC. Translation: CASSHRDGQETQYF. The rearrangement uses TRBV14 and TRBJ2-5; unclear D gene. The length of the CDR3 is 14 residues. CDR1 and CDR2 from the germline V gene are SGHDN and FVKESK.

This clone was seen only once. The chain employs TRBV28 and TRBJ2-1; D gene ambiguous. This CDR3 region has 12 residues. Germline CDR1 MDHEN, CDR2 SYDVKM. V was clipped by 8 bases and J by 1 base, with 6 bases between them. CDR3 in amino acids: CASGASYNEQFF. CDR3 DNA: TGTGCCAGCGGCGCTTCCTACAATGAGCAGTTCTTC.

This clone was detected only a few times. This chain joins TRBV18 and TRBJ2-7; TRBD2 matches 9 bases. Per the germline V gene, CDR1 is KGHSH and CDR2 is LQKENI. The CDR3 has 14 residues. V shed 3 bases and J 6 bases; nucleotides not matched to a gene: 6. CDR3 nucleotides: TGTGCCAGCTCACCTAGCGGGAGTTTTTCCGAGCAGTACTTC. Translating it yields CASSPSGSFSEQYF.

The chain recombines TRBV6-1 with TRBJ1-1; D gene ambiguous. Germline CDR1 MNHNS, CDR2 SASEGT. Trimming stripped 7 bases from V and 6 bases from J, with 21 bases between. The CDR3 covers 15 residues. CDR3 nucleotide sequence: TGTGCCAGCACCCATGGAAAGTCAGGATCTCCTGAAGCTTTCTTT. Protein: CASTHGKSGSPEAFF.

This clone was seen once. V is TRBV30 and J is TRBJ2-7; D may be TRBD1 (5 bases). The CDR3 consists of 15 residues. Germline V gene lookup returns CDR1 GTSNPN and CDR2 SVGIG (reference sequence). V lost 2 bases to trimming and J lost 6 bases, with 20 bases between them. DNA of the CDR3: TGTGCCTGGAGTTGGTTGACAGCCGGACGTGGCGAGCAGTACTTC. Translating it yields CAWSWLTAGRGEQYF.

The chain carries TRBV21-1 and TRBJ2-1; the table's D call of TRBD1 was not tested on the DNA. TRBV21-1 is labeled a pseudogene. The CDR3 spans 15 residues. CDR3 DNA sequence: TGTGCCAGCAATAAACCCGGGACAGGGGACAATGAGCAGTTCTTC. Its translation is CASNKPGTGDNEQFF.

The chain combines TRBV5-4 with TRBJ2-1; no clear D. V was clipped by 4 bases and J by 9 bases, with 11 bases between them. The CDR3 covers 12 residues. The germline gives CDR1 SGHNT, CDR2 YYREEE (reference sequence). CDR3 DNA: TGTGCCAGCAGCCTCCAGGATGGTGAGCAGTTCTTC. This translates into CASSLQDGEQFF. Filled out from reference TRBV5-4 and TRBJ2-1, the complete variable domain reads ETGVTQSPTHLIKTRGQQVTLRCSSQSGHNTVSWYQQALGQGPQFIFQYYREEENGRGNFPPRFSGLQFPNYSSELNVNALELDDSALYLCASSLQDGEQFFGPGTRLTVL.

This chain connects TRBV5-1 to TRBJ2-1; TRBD2 matches at 8 bases. J was trimmed by 10 bases and V by 5 bases; bases with no gene match: 20. This CDR3 has 17 residues. The germline V gene encodes CDR1 SGHRS and CDR2 YFSETQ. The CDR3 DNA follows: TGCGCCAGCAGTAGCCGGGACGCCTCAGGGACTAGAGACGAGCAGTTCTTC. This gives the protein CASSSRDASGTRDEQFF.

The rearrangement uses TRBV7-9 and TRBJ1-2; TRBD1 is a possible D gene (5 bases). The ends were cut back, 6 bases at V and 4 bases at J, with 15 bases in the middle. This CDR3 is 14 amino acids long. Germline V gives CDR1 SEHNR, CDR2 FQNEAQ (reference sequence). The CDR3 region has the DNA TGTGCCAGCAGTACCAGACAGCCAATCTATGGCTACACCTTC. Encoded protein: CASSTRQPIYGYTF. Using reference TRBV7-9 and TRBJ1-2 for the parts outside the CDR3, the full variable domain is DTGVSQNPRHKITKRGQNVTFRCDPISEHNRLYWYRQTLGQGPEFLTYFQNEAQLEKSRLLSDRFSAERPKGSFSTLEIQRTEQGDSAMYLCASSTRQPIYGYTFGSGTRLTVV.

The chain recombines TRBV11-3 with TRBJ2-2; D call uncertain. CDR1 is SGHNT and CDR2 is YENEEA in the germline V gene. V lost 9 bases, J lost 8 bases, and 22 bases lay in between. The length of the CDR3 is 15 residues. The CDR3 here is CASSPGGSESGELFF. CDR3 DNA sequence: TGTGCCAGTTCGCCGGGTGGATCGGAGTCTGGGGAGCTGTTTTTT. The whole variable domain, remainder taken from reference TRBV11-3 and TRBJ2-2, is EAGVVQSPRYKIIEKKQPVAFWCNPISGHNTLYWYLQNLGQGPELLIRYENEEAVDDSQLPKDRFSAERLKGVDSTLKIQPAELGDSAVYLCASSPGGSESGELFFGEGSRLTVL.